A selection of T cell receptor beta chains follows, all from one sample in a study of blood T cell repertoires in COVID-19. This table comes from immunoSEQ multiplex PCR, and its TCRdb copy is limited to in-frame clones, with some not included. The sample holds some 80,000 clones; roughly nine tenths are singletons and the top ten take 2.5% to 3%. Material: peripheral blood. The receptors were gathered from a human donor in a cohort sampled during active COVID-19. CDR3s include the opening cysteine and the closing phenylalanine or tryptophan. Fields, in order: CDR3 protein, CDR3 DNA, V gene, J gene, clone size, D gene. The D gene is left open where the match is weak. A clone size is listed for some rows: how often the clone was seen (once, few, many), or a class if it is expanded.

CDR3 protein: CASSPWTSGSNEQFF; CDR3 DNA: TGTGCCAGCAGTCCCTGGACTAGCGGGAGCAATGAGCAGTTCTTC; V gene: TRBV27; J gene: TRBJ2-1; clone size: .; D gene: TRBD2
CDR3 protein: CASSFRLAAGELFF; CDR3 DNA: TGTGCCAGCAGTTTCCGACTAGCCGCCGGGGAGCTGTTTTTT; V gene: TRBV28; J gene: TRBJ2-2; clone size: .; D gene: TRBD2
CDR3 protein: CASSPGQMRTDTQYF; CDR3 DNA: TGTGCCAGCAGCCCGGGACAAATGAGGACAGATACGCAGTATTTT; V gene: TRBV7-9; J gene: TRBJ2-3; clone size: .; D gene: .
CDR3 protein: CASSSQDRRDEKLFF; CDR3 DNA: TGTGCCAGCAGTAGCCAGGACAGGCGGGATGAAAAACTGTTTTTT; V gene: TRBV25-1; J gene: TRBJ1-4; clone size: .; D gene: TRBD1
CDR3 protein: CASSRGQQLAKNIQYF; CDR3 DNA: TGTGCCAGCAGCCGGGGACAGCAACTAGCCAAAAACATTCAGTACTTC; V gene: TRBV11-2; J gene: TRBJ2-4; clone size: .; D gene: TRBD1
CDR3 protein: CASTPSRREGQGNEQFF; CDR3 DNA: TGTGCCAGCACCCCCTCCCGGCGGGAGGGCCAGGGGAATGAGCAGTTCTTC; V gene: TRBV5-4; J gene: TRBJ2-1; clone size: .; D gene: TRBD2
CDR3 protein: CATSDSSQFTDTQYF; CDR3 DNA: TGTGCCACCAGTGATTCATCCCAGTTCACAGATACGCAGTATTTT; V gene: TRBV24-1; J gene: TRBJ2-3; clone size: .; D gene: .
CDR3 protein: CATSVGQSREQYF; CDR3 DNA: TGTGCCACCAGTGTGGGACAGTCCCGGGAGCAGTACTTC; V gene: TRBV24-1; J gene: TRBJ2-7; clone size: .; D gene: TRBD1
CDR3 protein: CASSGSTDANEKLFF; CDR3 DNA: TGTGCCAGCAGCGGATCGACAGACGCTAATGAAAAACTGTTTTTT; V gene: TRBV9; J gene: TRBJ1-4; clone size: .; D gene: .
CDR3 protein: CASSDRAQRNEQFF; CDR3 DNA: TGTGCCAGCAGTGACAGGGCCCAGCGGAATGAGCAGTTCTTC; V gene: TRBV28; J gene: TRBJ2-1; clone size: .; D gene: TRBD1
CDR3 protein: CASSTQGSGTDTQYF; CDR3 DNA: TGTGCCAGTAGTACACAGGGGAGCGGCACAGATACGCAGTATTTT; V gene: TRBV19; J gene: TRBJ2-3; clone size: few; D gene: TRBD1
CDR3 protein: CASSLTSGRSGEQYF; CDR3 DNA: TGTGCCAGCAGCTTAACTAGCGGGAGATCGGGCGAGCAGTACTTC; V gene: TRBV7-6; J gene: TRBJ2-7; clone size: .; D gene: TRBD2
CDR3 protein: CSVEVWSGSANTGELFF; CDR3 DNA: TGCAGCGTTGAAGTGTGGAGCGGCAGCGCGAACACCGGGGAGCTGTTTTTT; V gene: TRBV29-1; J gene: TRBJ2-2; clone size: .; D gene: .
CDR3 protein: CASSPRDRGEKLFF; CDR3 DNA: TGTGCCAGCAGCCCCCGGGACAGGGGTGAAAAACTGTTTTTT; V gene: TRBV7-8; J gene: TRBJ1-4; clone size: .; D gene: TRBD1
CDR3 protein: CASSQEESRGQGTEAFF; CDR3 DNA: TGCGCCAGCAGCCAAGAGGAGTCCAGGGGGCAAGGCACTGAAGCTTTCTTT; V gene: TRBV4-1; J gene: TRBJ1-1; clone size: .; D gene: TRBD1
CDR3 protein: CASSASGTGGVEQYF; CDR3 DNA: TGTGCCAGCAGCGCGTCCGGGACAGGGGGCGTCGAGCAGTACTTC; V gene: TRBV5-4; J gene: TRBJ2-7; clone size: .; D gene: TRBD1
CDR3 protein: CASSPPLGGAEGQYF; CDR3 DNA: TGTGCCAGCTCACCTCCCCTGGGTGGTGCGGAGGGGCAGTACTTC; V gene: TRBV18; J gene: TRBJ2-7; clone size: .; D gene: .
CDR3 protein: CASSLASRQGVKFF; CDR3 DNA: TGTGCCAGCAGCTTAGCTTCCCGACAGGGGGTTAAGTTCTTC; V gene: TRBV7-2; J gene: TRBJ2-1; clone size: .; D gene: TRBD1
CDR3 protein: CASSYSIPSLAKNIQYF; CDR3 DNA: TGTGCCAGCAGTTACTCGATTCCCAGTCTAGCCAAAAACATTCAGTACTTC; V gene: TRBV6-2/TRBV6-3; J gene: TRBJ2-4; clone size: .; D gene: .
CDR3 protein: CASSRLAGETQYF; CDR3 DNA: TGTGCCAGCAGCCGACTAGCGGGGGAGACCCAGTACTTC; V gene: TRBV3-1/TRBV3-2; J gene: TRBJ2-5; clone size: .; D gene: TRBD2
CDR3 protein: CASISFAGGQETQYF; CDR3 DNA: TGTGCCAGCATCTCCTTCGCGGGGGGACAAGAGACCCAGTACTTC; V gene: TRBV6-5; J gene: TRBJ2-5; clone size: .; D gene: TRBD2
CDR3 protein: CASSQAPAFVNTEAFF; CDR3 DNA: TGTGCCAGCAGCCAAGCTCCAGCGTTTGTGAACACTGAAGCTTTCTTT; V gene: TRBV4-2; J gene: TRBJ1-1; clone size: .; D gene: .
CDR3 protein: CASSRGGPGFGYTF; CDR3 DNA: TGTGCCAGCAGCCGAGGGGGCCCCGGTTTCGGCTACACCTTC; V gene: TRBV3-1/TRBV3-2; J gene: TRBJ1-2; clone size: .; D gene: TRBD1
CDR3 protein: CASSIALLKGEKLFF; CDR3 DNA: TGTGCCAGTAGTATAGCACTTCTTAAGGGGGAAAAACTGTTTTTT; V gene: TRBV19; J gene: TRBJ1-4; clone size: .; D gene: .
CDR3 protein: CASSQEVRVTNYGYTF; CDR3 DNA: TGCGCCAGCAGCCAAGAAGTCCGGGTTACTAACTATGGCTACACCTTC; V gene: TRBV4-1; J gene: TRBJ1-2; clone size: few; D gene: .
CDR3 protein: CASSKEGTGVTEAFF; CDR3 DNA: TGTGCCAGCAGCAAAGAGGGGACAGGGGTAACTGAAGCTTTCTTT; V gene: TRBV21-1; J gene: TRBJ1-1; clone size: .; D gene: .
CDR3 protein: CASSLAGSSYNEQFF; CDR3 DNA: TGCGCCAGCAGCTTGGCCGGTAGCTCCTACAATGAGCAGTTCTTC; V gene: TRBV5-1; J gene: TRBJ2-1; clone size: .; D gene: .